This T cell receptor (beta chain) was sequenced during a study of beta chain features in type 1 diabetes. Study-level points and caveats: Researchers report that Type 1 diabetes patients had moderately but significantly shorter TCRB CDR3s across all four CD4+ subsets.

The authors reverse transcribed all of the isolated RNA, so sequencing captured expressed TCRB transcripts. Measured with immunoSEQ multiplex PCR; TCRdb has only the in-frame clones, and not every one. This repertoire shows some 130,000 clones, around 10% found once; its top ten account for around 0.75%. This clone has just one count. Its specificity is not known. V was shortened by 4 bases and J by 4 bases, with 12 bases between the two germline ends. Germline values: CDR1 SGDLS, CDR2 YYNGEE. The CDR3 loop spans 14 amino acids. The sequencing input was central memory CD4+ T cells from blood. The clonotype was recovered from a man aged 30 to 39 with type 1 diabetes. The chain uses TRBV9 and TRBJ2-1, with D unclear. The CDR3 spells CASSSWAGYNEQFF. The CDR3 coding sequence is TGTGCCAGCAGCTCCTGGGCTGGTTACAATGAGCAGTTCTTC.